This TCR beta chain was found in a study of T cell responses to AZD1222 COVID-19 vaccine. Using immunoSEQ multiplex PCR, the repertoire was profiled, and TCRdb retains in-frame clones only, with some absent. The sample carries 75,000 to 100,000 clones, 70% to 90% recorded once. Remarks on this clone: Its antigen is undetermined.

Whole-study findings and limits: Sampling that yielded the repertoires occurred only after the peak T cell response.

The CDR3 length is 15 residues. CDR1 is MNHNS, CDR2 SASEGT, per germline. V lost 1 base, J lost 6 bases, and 13 bases lay in between. The chain employs TRBV6-1 and TRBJ1-5, with D possibly being TRBD1 (6 bases). The receptor's source is an adult in good health. Specimen: peripheral blood, collected on day 0 of MenACWY control vaccination. In nucleotides, the CDR3 is TGTGCCAGCAGTGAAGGGGCAGGGGCGGTTCAGCCCCAGCATTTT. Its translation: CASSEGAGAVQPQHF.